This entry describes one T cell receptor (beta chain). The target antigen is unknown. Sequencing was performed with immunoSEQ multiplex PCR; in TCRdb, only in-frame clones are kept and a portion is missing. The sample includes tens of thousands of clones, 85% to 95% of them seen just once. This sample stems from a study of graft-versus-host responses after intestinal transplantation. Study background: All recipients were transplanted with multivisceral, liver-intestinal, or isolated intestinal grafts. Findings and caveats of the study: Ileal or blood samples showed some GvH clones first, and such clones were also found in recipient marrow. Within allografts, high graft-versus-host to host-versus-graft clonal ratios were seen among patients with graft-donor T cell macrochimerism.

Germline V gene sequence: CDR1 MDHEN, CDR2 SYDVKM. Deletions cut 2 bases from V and 4 bases from J, with 6 bases between. This CDR3 contains 13 residues. The receptor comes from a human donor who received an intestinal transplant. The J gene is TRBJ2-1, the V gene TRBV28; D is unresolved. The specimen was unstimulated CD8+ T cells sorted from spleen or lymph node cells, collected before intestinal transplant. For the CDR3, the DNA is TGTGCCAGCAGTTTAGTTCGGTACAATGAGCAGTTCTTC. Translated: CASSLVRYNEQFF.